The clone carrying this TCR beta chain occurred a few times. Antigen specificity is unknown. The CDR3 is made up of 15 amino acids. CDR1 and CDR2 (germline): LNHDA, SQIVND (reference sequence). J gave up 6 bases and V 9 bases, and 9 bases lay outside the gene matches. This specimen belongs to a study of vaccination and CD4 T cells after COVID-19. Treatment indicated: approximately nine-day PBMC culture with coronavirus spike peptide pools or control peptides (ViraFEST assay). TCR sequencing followed the expansion of antigen-specific T cells with peptide pools in ViraFEST. Negative selection separated CD4+ T cells from roughly 10-day cultures. Sequencing of cultured CD4+ T cell DNA used the Oncomine TCR Beta short-read assay. TCRdb processed the PCR reads anew with MiXCR; each CDR3 protein has one entry. The sample carries 10,000 to 15,000 distinct CDR3 sequences, over 20% recorded once.

This sample comprised CD4+ T cells from blood, cultured in vitro, obtained before SARS-CoV-2 vaccination. The sequence derives from a human donor who received a COVID-19 vaccine. The chain carries TRBV19 and TRBJ2-3, with 13 bases identical to TRBD2. CDR3 in DNA: TGTGCCAGCTCCGGGACTAGCGGGGTTCGGGATACGCAGTATTTT. Translation: CASSGTSGVRDTQYF. The full variable domain, in which reference TRBV19 and TRBJ2-3 provide the parts outside the CDR3, is DGGITQSPKYLFRKEGQNVTLSCEQNLNHDAMYWYRQDPGQGLRLIYYSQIVNDFQKGDIAEGYSVSREKKESFPLTVTSAQKNPTAFYLCASSGTSGVRDTQYFGPGTRLTVL.